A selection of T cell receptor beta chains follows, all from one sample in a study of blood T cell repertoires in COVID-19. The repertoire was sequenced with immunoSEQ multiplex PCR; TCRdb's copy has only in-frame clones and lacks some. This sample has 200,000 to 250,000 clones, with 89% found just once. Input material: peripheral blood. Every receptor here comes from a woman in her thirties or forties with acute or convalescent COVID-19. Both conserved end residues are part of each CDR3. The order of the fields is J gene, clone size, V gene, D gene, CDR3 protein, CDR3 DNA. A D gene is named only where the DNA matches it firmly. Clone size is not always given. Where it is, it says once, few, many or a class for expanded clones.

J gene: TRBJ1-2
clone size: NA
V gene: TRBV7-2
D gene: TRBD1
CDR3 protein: CASSLARTGWGYTF
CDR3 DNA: TGTGCCAGCAGCTTAGCGAGGACAGGGTGGGGCTACACCTTC

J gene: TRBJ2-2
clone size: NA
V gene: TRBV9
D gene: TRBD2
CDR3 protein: CASSVGIAGAYGELFF
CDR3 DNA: TGTGCCAGCAGCGTAGGGATAGCGGGGGCGTACGGGGAGCTGTTTTTT

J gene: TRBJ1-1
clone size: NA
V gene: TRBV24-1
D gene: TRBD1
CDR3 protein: CATRPSRDRASNTEAFF
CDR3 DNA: TGTGCCACCAGACCCTCCCGGGACAGGGCATCCAACACTGAAGCTTTCTTT

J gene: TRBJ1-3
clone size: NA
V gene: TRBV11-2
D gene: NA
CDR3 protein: CASTPAGSGNTIYF
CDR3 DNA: TGTGCCAGCACCCCAGCAGGCTCTGGAAACACCATATATTTT

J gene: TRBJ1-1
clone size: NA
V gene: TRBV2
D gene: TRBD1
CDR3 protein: CACEGATEAFF
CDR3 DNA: TGTGCCTGCGAGGGGGCCACTGAAGCTTTCTTT

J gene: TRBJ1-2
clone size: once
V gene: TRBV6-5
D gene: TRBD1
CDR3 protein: CASSYSTGKNGYTF
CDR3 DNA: TGTGCCAGCAGTTACTCGACAGGGAAAAACGGCTACACCTTC

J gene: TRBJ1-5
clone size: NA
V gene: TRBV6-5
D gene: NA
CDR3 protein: CASSYSQGSQPQHF
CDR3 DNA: TGTGCCAGCAGTTACTCGCAGGGGAGTCAGCCCCAGCATTTT

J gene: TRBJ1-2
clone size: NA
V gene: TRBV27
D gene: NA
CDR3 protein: CASSPDRLTYGYTF
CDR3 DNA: TGTGCCAGCAGTCCGGACAGACTAACCTATGGCTACACCTTC

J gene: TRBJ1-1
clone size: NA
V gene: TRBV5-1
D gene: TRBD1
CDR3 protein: CASSQQGMVNTEAFF
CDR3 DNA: TGCGCCAGCAGCCAACAGGGGATGGTGAACACTGAAGCTTTCTTT

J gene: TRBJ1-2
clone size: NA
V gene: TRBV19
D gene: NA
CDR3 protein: CASSSPGKPLYGYTF
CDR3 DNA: TGTGCCAGTAGTTCCCCAGGGAAGCCCCTCTATGGCTACACCTTC

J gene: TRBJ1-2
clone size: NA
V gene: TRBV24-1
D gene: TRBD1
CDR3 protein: CATSDRGGYGYTF
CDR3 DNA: TGTGCCACCAGCGACAGGGGAGGCTATGGCTACACCTTC

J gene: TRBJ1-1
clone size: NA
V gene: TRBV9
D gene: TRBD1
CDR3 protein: CASSFLDRGDTEAFF
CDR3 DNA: TGTGCCAGCAGCTTTCTGGACAGGGGTGACACTGAAGCTTTCTTT

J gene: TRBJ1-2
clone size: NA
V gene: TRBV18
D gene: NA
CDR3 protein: CASSPDGVYGYTF
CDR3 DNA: TGTGCCAGCTCACCGGACGGGGTCTATGGCTACACCTTC

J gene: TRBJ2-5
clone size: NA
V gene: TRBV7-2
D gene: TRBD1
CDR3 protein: CASSLVGTADFQETQYF
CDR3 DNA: TGTGCCAGCAGCTTAGTCGGGACAGCAGATTTCCAAGAGACCCAGTACTTC

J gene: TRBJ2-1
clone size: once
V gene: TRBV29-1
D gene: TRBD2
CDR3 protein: CSALLAGAPNEQFF
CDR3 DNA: TGCAGCGCCCTACTAGCGGGGGCCCCCAATGAGCAGTTCTTC

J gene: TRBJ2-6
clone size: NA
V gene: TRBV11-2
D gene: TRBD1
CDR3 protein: CASSLGQGYPGANVLTF
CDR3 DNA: TGTGCCAGCAGCTTAGGACAGGGGTACCCTGGGGCCAACGTCCTGACTTTC

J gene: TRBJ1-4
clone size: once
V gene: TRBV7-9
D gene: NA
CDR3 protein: CASSRGTDATNEKLFF
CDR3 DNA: TGTGCCAGCAGCCGGGGGACGGACGCAACTAATGAAAAACTGTTTTTT

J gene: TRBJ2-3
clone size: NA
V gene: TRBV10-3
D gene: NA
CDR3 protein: CAISVGVGTDTQYF
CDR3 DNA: TGTGCCATCAGTGTAGGGGTTGGAACAGATACGCAGTATTTT

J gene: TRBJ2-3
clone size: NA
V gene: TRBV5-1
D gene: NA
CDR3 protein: CASSLVQGSTDTQYF
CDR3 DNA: TGCGCCAGCAGCTTGGTGCAGGGAAGCACAGATACGCAGTATTTT

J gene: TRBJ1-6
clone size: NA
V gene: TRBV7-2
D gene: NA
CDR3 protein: CASSLAAASSYNSPLHF
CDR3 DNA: TGTGCCAGCAGCTTAGCGGCAGCGAGCTCCTATAATTCACCCCTCCACTTT

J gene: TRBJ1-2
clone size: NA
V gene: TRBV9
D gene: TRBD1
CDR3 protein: CASSPQGSYGYTF
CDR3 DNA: TGTGCCAGCAGCCCACAGGGGAGCTATGGCTACACCTTC

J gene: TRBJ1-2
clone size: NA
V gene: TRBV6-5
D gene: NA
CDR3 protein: CASSQHLNYGYTF
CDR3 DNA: TGTGCCAGCAGCCAACACCTTAACTATGGCTACACCTTC

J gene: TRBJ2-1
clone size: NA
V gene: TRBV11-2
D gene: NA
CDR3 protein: CASSRLMTDYNEQFF
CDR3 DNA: TGTGCCAGCAGCCGTCTTATGACAGATTACAATGAGCAGTTCTTC

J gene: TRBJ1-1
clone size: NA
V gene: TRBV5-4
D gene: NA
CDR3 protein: CASSLEQQNTEAFF
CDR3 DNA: TGTGCCAGCAGCTTGGAACAGCAGAACACTGAAGCTTTCTTT

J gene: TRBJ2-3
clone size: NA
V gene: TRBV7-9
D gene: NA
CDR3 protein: CASSFGDWLDTQYF
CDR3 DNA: TGTGCCAGCAGCTTCGGGGACTGGCTAGATACGCAGTATTTT

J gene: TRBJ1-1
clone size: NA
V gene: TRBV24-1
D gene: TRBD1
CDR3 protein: CATRDRGNTEAFF
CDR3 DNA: TGTGCCACCAGGGACAGGGGGAACACTGAAGCTTTCTTT

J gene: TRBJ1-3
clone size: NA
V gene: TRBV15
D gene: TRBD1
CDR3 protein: CATSRAHTRQGAAGNTIYF
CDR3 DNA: TGTGCCACCAGCAGAGCTCACACTCGACAGGGGGCTGCTGGAAACACCATATATTTT

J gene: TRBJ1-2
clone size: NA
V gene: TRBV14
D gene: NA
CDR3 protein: CASIPRVRAGPVLNYGYTF
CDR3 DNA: TGTGCCAGCATCCCCAGGGTTAGGGCAGGGCCCGTCCTTAACTATGGCTACACCTTC

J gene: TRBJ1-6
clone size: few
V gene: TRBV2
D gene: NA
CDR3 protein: CASRTTGTGRPFVPLHF
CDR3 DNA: TGTGCCAGCAGGACCACCGGAACGGGAAGGCCCTTCGTCCCCCTCCACTTT

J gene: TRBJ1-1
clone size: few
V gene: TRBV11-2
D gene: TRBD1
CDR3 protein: CASRRVQGAANTEAFF
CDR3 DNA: TGTGCCAGCAGACGAGTTCAGGGGGCGGCGAACACTGAAGCTTTCTTT

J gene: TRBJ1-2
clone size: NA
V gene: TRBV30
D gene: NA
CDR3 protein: CAWSLRGREEYGYTF
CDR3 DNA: TGTGCCTGGAGTTTACGAGGCAGGGAGGAATATGGCTACACCTTC